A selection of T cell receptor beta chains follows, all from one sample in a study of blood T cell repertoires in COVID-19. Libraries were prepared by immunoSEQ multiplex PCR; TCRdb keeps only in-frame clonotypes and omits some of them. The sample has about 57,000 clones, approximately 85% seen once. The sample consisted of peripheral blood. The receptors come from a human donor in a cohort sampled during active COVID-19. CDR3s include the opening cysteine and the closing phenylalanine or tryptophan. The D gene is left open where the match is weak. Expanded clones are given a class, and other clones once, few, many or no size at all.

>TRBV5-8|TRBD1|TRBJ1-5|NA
TGTGCCAGCAGCTTAAACTTCGGGACAGGGCACAATCAGCCCCAGCATTTT
CASSLNFGTGHNQPQHF
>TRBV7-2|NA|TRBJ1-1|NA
TGTGCCAGCAGCTTCTCTCGGGGATTGAACACTGAAGCTTTCTTT
CASSFSRGLNTEAFF
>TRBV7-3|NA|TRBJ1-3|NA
TGTGCCAGCAGCTTAGGCCCCGAGGACACCATATATTTT
CASSLGPEDTIYF
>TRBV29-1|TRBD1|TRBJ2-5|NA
TGCAGCTCCACTTTACAGGGGCAAGAGACCCAGTACTTC
CSSTLQGQETQYF
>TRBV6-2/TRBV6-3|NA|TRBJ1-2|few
TGTGCCAGCAGCACTGAACCCGACTATGGCTACACCTTC
CASSTEPDYGYTF
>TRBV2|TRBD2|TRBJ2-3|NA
TGTGCCAGCAGTATACTAGCGTTGGCAGATACGCAGTATTTT
CASSILALADTQYF
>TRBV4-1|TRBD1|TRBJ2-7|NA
TGCGCCAGCAGCCAAGATTCGGACAGGGGGCGGTACGAGCAGTACTTC
CASSQDSDRGRYEQYF
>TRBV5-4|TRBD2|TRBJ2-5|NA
TGTGCCAGCAGCCGAGGGACTAGCGGGGGGGAGACCCAGTACTTC
CASSRGTSGGETQYF
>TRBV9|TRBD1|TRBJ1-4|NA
TGTGCCAGCAGCGTAGGCAGGGGGCAACAGGCTAATGAAAAACTGTTTTTT
CASSVGRGQQANEKLFF
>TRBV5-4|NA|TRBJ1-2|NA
TGTGCCAGCAGCTTACAGGGCACTGGCGGCCATGGCTACACCTTC
CASSLQGTGGHGYTF
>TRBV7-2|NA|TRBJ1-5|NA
TGTGCCAGCAGCTTAGCGCTAGACAGAAATCAGCCCCAGCATTTT
CASSLALDRNQPQHF
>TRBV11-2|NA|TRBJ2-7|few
TGTGCCAGCAGCCTCCAAGGGCAGGGGCCATCCTACGAGCAGTACTTC
CASSLQGQGPSYEQYF
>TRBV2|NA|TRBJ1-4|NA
TGTGCCAGCATCTACGAGGGTGACGAAAAACTGTTTTTT
CASIYEGDEKLFF
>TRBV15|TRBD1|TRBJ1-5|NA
TGTGCCACCAGCGGGGCCGGGACAGGAAGAATTAGCAATCAGCCCCAGCATTTT
CATSGAGTGRISNQPQHF
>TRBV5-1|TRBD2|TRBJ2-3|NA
TGCGCCAGCAGCTTGGTAGCGGGTTCAGATACGCAGTATTTT
CASSLVAGSDTQYF
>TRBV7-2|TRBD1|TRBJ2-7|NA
TGTGCCAGCAGCTCCCCAGGGGGCCGAAGCTCCTACGAGCAGTACTTC
CASSSPGGRSSYEQYF
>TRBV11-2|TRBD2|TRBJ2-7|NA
TGTGCCAGCAGCGGAAGCGGGACGGCGAGTACGACGGAGCAGTACTTC
CASSGSGTASTTEQYF
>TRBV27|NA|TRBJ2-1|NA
TGTGCCAGCAGTTTAGCGGATGAGCAGTTCTTC
CASSLADEQFF
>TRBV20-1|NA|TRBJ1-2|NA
TGCAGTGCCCGCGGGGTCTATGGCTACACCTTC
CSARGVYGYTF
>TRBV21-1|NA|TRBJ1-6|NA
TGTGCCAGCACGTACCGGGACAGGCAACCCGGCTCCTATAATTCACCCCTCCACTTT
CASTYRDRQPGSYNSPLHF
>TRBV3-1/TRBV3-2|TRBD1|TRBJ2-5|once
TGTGCCAGCAGCCACATAACGGACAGGGGGCTTTCGTTTAACCAAGAGACCCAGTACTTC
CASSHITDRGLSFNQETQYF
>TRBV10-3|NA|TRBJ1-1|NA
TGTGCCATCAGTGAGGTTAGTGCGCTAACTGAAGCTTTCTTT
CAISEVSALTEAFF
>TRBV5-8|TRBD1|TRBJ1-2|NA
TGTGCCAGCAGACAAACAGGGGGCAATGGCTACACCTTC
CASRQTGGNGYTF
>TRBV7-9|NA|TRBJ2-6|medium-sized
TGTGCCAGCAGCTTAGGGGAGGCTGGGGCCAACGTCCTGACTTTC
CASSLGEAGANVLTF
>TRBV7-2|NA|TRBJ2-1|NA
TGTGCCAGCAGCCCCCTGCATACCTCGGGCAATGAGCAGTTCTTC
CASSPLHTSGNEQFF
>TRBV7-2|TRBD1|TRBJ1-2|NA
TGTGCCAGCAGCTTCCTTCCTTCCGGGACAGGGGGACCTTATGGCTACACCTTC
CASSFLPSGTGGPYGYTF
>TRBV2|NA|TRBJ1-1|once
TGTGCCAGCAGTGATCGGCCAATCTTCGGGGCTTTCTTT
CASSDRPIFGAFF
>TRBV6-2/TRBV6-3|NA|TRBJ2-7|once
TGTGCCAGCAGTTACTCGAGAGGGACAATCTACGAGCAGTACTTC
CASSYSRGTIYEQYF
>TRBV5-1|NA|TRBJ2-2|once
TGCGCCAGCAGCTTGGCAGGGGTTGACACCGGGGAGCTGTTTTTT
CASSLAGVDTGELFF
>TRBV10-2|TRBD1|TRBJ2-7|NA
TGCGCCAGCAGCGATCCCGGGACAGTATTCTACGAGCAGTACTTC
CASSDPGTVFYEQYF
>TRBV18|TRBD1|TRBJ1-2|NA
TGTGCCAGCTCACCCGGGCAGGGGGTCGATGGCTACACCTTC
CASSPGQGVDGYTF
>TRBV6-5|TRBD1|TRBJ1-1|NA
TGTGCCAGCAGAAGGGACAGGTCAAACACTGAAGCTTTCTTT
CASRRDRSNTEAFF
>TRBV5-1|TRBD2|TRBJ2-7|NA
TGCGCCAGCAGCTGGGGCTGGGGCGGGGGGCGGCACGAGCAGTACTTC
CASSWGWGGGRHEQYF
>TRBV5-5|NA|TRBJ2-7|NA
TGTGCCAGCGACCCGGGCCGGGGAATCCCATACGAGCAGTACTTC
CASDPGRGIPYEQYF
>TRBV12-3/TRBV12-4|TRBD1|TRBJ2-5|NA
TGTGCCAGCAGATGGACAGGAGGGACCCAGTACTTC
CASRWTGGTQYF
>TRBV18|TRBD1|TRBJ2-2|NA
TGTGCCAGCTCACCACAACGGACAGGAGGAAAAACCGGGGAGCTGTTTTTT
CASSPQRTGGKTGELFF